Listed here are 23 T cell receptor beta chains from one sample, sequenced in a study of T cells in Graves' hyperthyroidism and ophthalmopathy. Amplification of TCR beta CDR3 regions used RNA as the template. HTBI primers were the set used in a first-round RT-PCR of the TCR CDR3. TCRdb ran MiXCR on the multiplex PCR reads and lists one entry per CDR3 protein. Of 500,000 to 650,000 distinct CDR3 sequences listed, roughly 15% are singletons. Sample: blood. The source is a young woman with Graves' ophthalmopathy.

This clonotype was observed a handful of times. The chain joins TRBV28 to TRBJ1-3, with TRBD1 as a possible D gene (6 bases). V lost 7 bases and J 3 bases, leaving 16 bases between the germline ends. Germline CDR1 is MDHEN and CDR2 is SYDVKM. The CDR3 extends over 15 amino acids. The CDR3 region has the DNA TGTGCCAGCACGCGGCATTCAGGGGTTGGAAACACCATATATTTT. Translated: CASTRHSGVGNTIYF.

The chain carries TRBV6-2 or TRBV6-3 and TRBJ2-5; 14 bases agree with TRBD2. Germline V gives CDR1 MNHEY, CDR2 SVGEGT. V was clipped by 0 bases and J by 4 bases; unmatched bases: 10. The CDR3 loop spans 19 amino acids. CDR3 nucleotide sequence: TGTGCCAGCAGTTACTCGGCGGGACTAGCGGGAGATAATGGAGAGACCCAGTACTTC. Translating it yields CASSYSAGLAGDNGETQYF.

This chain connects TRBV3-1 to TRBJ1-5, with D possibly TRBD1 on 5 matching bases. The germline CDR1 and CDR2 sequences are LGHDT and YNNKEL (reference sequence). The CDR3 spans 15 residues. The ends were cut back, 0 bases at V and 4 bases at J, with 10 bases in the middle. The CDR3 sequence is CASSQDMTENQPQHF. The CDR3, as DNA: TGTGCCAGCAGCCAAGATATGACAGAAAATCAGCCCCAGCATTTT.

At least ten counts were recorded for this clonotype. V usage is TRBV4-3 and J usage is TRBJ2-7, with 8 bases aligning to TRBD2. The CDR3 has 16 residues. Unmatched junction bases numbered 11, after V lost 0 bases and J lost 7 bases. Germline CDR1 is LGHNA and CDR2 is YSLEER. CDR3 nucleotide sequence: TGCGCCAGCAGCCAAGACGCCGGGACTAGAGTTACTGAGCAGTACTTC. Protein sequence: CASSQDAGTRVTEQYF.

The chain combines TRBV20-1 with TRBJ2-5, with 13 bases lining up with TRBD2. This CDR3 is 15 amino acids long. Per germline, CDR1 DFQATT and CDR2 SNEGSKA (reference sequence). V trimming: 4 bases; J trimming: 0 bases; junction bases outside the gene matches: 2. DNA for the CDR3: TGCAGTGCTACAGGGACTAGCGGGGACCAAGAGACCCAGTACTTC. It specifies CSATGTSGDQETQYF.

This clonotype was detected ten times or more. This CDR3 reads CASSSTRFRDSRNQPQHF. CDR3 DNA sequence: TGTGCCAGCAGCTCCACTAGATTCCGGGACAGTCGCAATCAGCCCCAGCATTTT. This sequence joins TRBV7-8 and TRBJ1-5; 7 positions match TRBD1. The CDR3 length is 18 residues. With V trimmed by 4 bases and J by 2 bases, 14 bases remained unmatched. The germline CDR1 and CDR2 sequences are SGHVS and FQNEAQ. The complete variable domain, with remaining parts taken from reference TRBV7-8 and TRBJ1-5, reads GAGVSQSPRYKVAKRGQDVALRCDPISGHVSLFWYQQALGQGPEFLTYFQNEAQLDKSGLPSDRFFAERPEGSVSTLKIQRTQQEDSAVYLCASSSTRFRDSRNQPQHFGDGTRLSIL.

In its sample, this clonotype was seen many times. This chain links TRBV30 with TRBJ1-1, with D maybe TRBD1 (5 bases). Germline CDR1 reads GTSNPN; CDR2 reads SVGIG (reference sequence). This CDR3 contains 15 residues. Between the trimmed V and J ends, which lost 2 bases and 1 base, there was a span of 14 bases. The CDR3 DNA reads as TGTGCCTGGAGTAAGGGGATTATACGGAACACTGAAGCTTTCTTT. Amino acids: CAWSKGIIRNTEAFF. Together with reference TRBV30 and TRBJ1-1, the CDR3 gives the full variable domain: SQTIHQWPATLVQPVGSPLSLECTVEGTSNPNLYWYRQAAGRGLQLLFYSVGIGQISSEVPQNLSASRPQDRQFILSSKKLLLSDSGFYLCAWSKGIIRNTEAFFGQGTRLTVV.

This clonotype turned up a few times. This chain links TRBV20-1 with TRBJ1-5; a possible D gene is TRBD1 (6 bases). The CDR3 loop spans 13 amino acids. Trimming left V 5 bases short and J 4 bases short, with 12 bases between. Germline values: CDR1 DFQATT, CDR2 SNEGSKA (reference sequence). The CDR3 region is CSAAQGLNQPQHF. The CDR3 DNA reads as TGCAGTGCTGCACAGGGTCTTAATCAGCCCCAGCATTTT.

This clonotype was counted ten times or more. This chain joins TRBV20-1 and TRBJ1-2, with unresolved D. The CDR3 covers 13 residues. Germline V lookup: CDR1 DFQATT, CDR2 SNEGSKA (reference sequence). V dropped 3 bases and J dropped 5 bases, with 13 bases sitting between them. CDR3 in amino acids: CSARGRPPYGYTF. Here the CDR3 DNA reads TGCAGTGCTAGGGGCAGGCCACCTTATGGCTACACCTTC.

The chain joins TRBV18 to TRBJ2-3; 9 positions match TRBD2. CDR1 and CDR2 from the germline V gene are KGHSH and LQKENI. The ends lost 3 bases at V and 8 bases at J; junction bases unmatched: 9. The CDR3 has 15 residues. In DNA form, the CDR3 reads TGTGCCAGCTCACCTGGAAGCGGGAGGAGCGGTACGCAGTATTTT. Translating it yields CASSPGSGRSGTQYF.

This clonotype has only a few counts. J is TRBJ1-1 and V is TRBV9, with TRBD1 matching over 7 bases. The junction had 7 bases not matched to a gene; V was cut back by 2 bases and J by 3 bases. Germline loops: CDR1 SGDLS, CDR2 YYNGEE. This CDR3 has 15 residues. CDR3: CASSVGGRGDTEAFF. CDR3 DNA: TGTGCCAGCAGCGTCGGGGGCAGGGGGGACACTGAAGCTTTCTTT. Variable domain in full (rest from reference TRBV9 and TRBJ1-1): DSGVTQTPKHLITATGQRVTLRCSPRSGDLSVYWYQQSLDQGLQFLIQYYNGEERAKGNILERFSAQQFPDLHSELNLSSLELGDSALYFCASSVGGRGDTEAFFGQGTRLTVV.

The CDR3 spells CASSSRYSTDTQYF. CDR3 DNA: TGTGCCAGCAGTAGTCGGTATAGCACAGATACGCAGTATTTT. The rearrangement uses TRBV25-1 and TRBJ2-3; D gene ambiguous. This CDR3 comprises 14 residues. The V and J ends lost 5 bases and 0 bases respectively, with 9 bases between them. CDR1 is MGHDK, CDR2 SYGVNS, per germline.

This clonotype has a handful of counts. The rearrangement links TRBV27 to TRBJ2-7; weak D call: TRBD1 (6 bases). Trimming shortened V by 5 bases and J by 3 bases, and 14 bases separated the two germline ends. The CDR3 is 14 residues long. Germline V gene data show CDR1 as MNHEY and CDR2 as SMNVEV (reference sequence). This CDR3 is CASSLGTPGYEQYF. In DNA, the CDR3 is TGTGCCAGCAGTCTCGGGACACCTGGCTACGAGCAGTACTTC.

Ten or more counts support this clonotype. This chain connects TRBV28 to TRBJ1-3, with D unclear. V was pared by 6 bases and J by 0 bases, with 12 bases between. The CDR3 is made up of 15 amino acids. From germline, CDR1 is MDHEN and CDR2 SYDVKM. Written as DNA, the CDR3 is TGTGCCAGCAGCCTCAGGACGAGCTCTGGAAACACCATATATTTT. Translation: CASSLRTSSGNTIYF.

This chain links TRBV27 with TRBJ1-1; TRBD1 matches at 10 bases. The CDR3 sequence is 16 residues long. Germline V gene data show CDR1 as MNHEY and CDR2 as SMNVEV (reference sequence). J was trimmed by 0 bases and V by 3 bases; bases with no gene match: 4. The CDR3 bases are TGTGCCAGCAGTTTCTCGACAGGGGGCATGAACACTGAAGCTTTCTTT. Translated, it gives CASSFSTGGMNTEAFF.

This clonotype was seen only a few times. V gene TRBV11-2 combines with J gene TRBJ2-1, with 8 bases that match TRBD2. Trimming removed 2 bases from V and 12 bases from J; junction bases left unmatched: 9. The germline V gene has CDR1 SGHAT and CDR2 FQNNGV. CDR3 length: 14 amino acids. The CDR3 DNA sequence: TGTGCCAGCAGCTTATTGCCCGGGAGGGCAGTGCAGTTCTTC. Translated, it gives CASSLLPGRAVQFF.

This clonotype showed up many times. V gene TRBV7-6 combines with J gene TRBJ1-1, with D possibly TRBD1 on 5 matching bases. V dropped 1 base and J dropped 6 bases, with 12 bases sitting between them. Germline V gene lookup returns CDR1 SGHVS and CDR2 FNYEAQ. The CDR3 is 14 amino acids. The CDR3 spells CASSLESGASEAFF. The CDR3 bases are TGTGCCAGCAGCTTAGAATCCGGGGCGTCTGAAGCTTTCTTT.

This clonotype turned up a few times. This chain joins TRBV5-4 and TRBJ1-5; D gene ambiguous. Germline values: CDR1 SGHNT, CDR2 YYREEE (reference sequence). This CDR3 region has 13 residues. Trimming took 0 bases from V and 7 from J, leaving 8 bases between them. Here the CDR3 DNA reads TGTGCCAGCAGCTTGGCAGGTGAGCAGCCCCAGCATTTT. Its protein product is CASSLAGEQPQHF.

In its sample, this clonotype was seen many times. V is TRBV3-1 and J is TRBJ2-2; no clear D gene. Germline V gives CDR1 LGHDT, CDR2 YNNKEL (reference sequence). The CDR3 runs to 15 residues. V was shortened by 4 bases and J by 3 bases, with 12 bases between the two germline ends. The CDR3 DNA reads TGTGCCAGCAGCCCTGCAAGGACCTACACCGGGGAGCTGTTTTTT. Translating it yields CASSPARTYTGELFF.

The chain couples TRBV2 to TRBJ2-7; 8 positions match TRBD1. CDR1 SNHLY and CDR2 FYNNEI come from the germline V gene. The V and J ends lost 7 bases and 4 bases, in that order; junction bases with no gene match: 9. The CDR3 has 14 residues. This CDR3 is CASNPGQGLYEQYF. CDR3 nucleotides: TGTGCCAGCAACCCTGGACAGGGACTGTACGAGCAGTACTTC.

The CDR3 DNA sequence: TGTGCCAGCAGTTACTGGCTAGCGGGAATGGATGAGCAGTTCTTC. Its translation is CASSYWLAGMDEQFF. This rearrangement joins TRBV6-5 to TRBJ2-1; 9 bases fit TRBD2. CDR1 is MNHEY, CDR2 SVGAGI, per germline. CDR3 length: 15 residues. Germline trimming cut 1 base from V and 8 bases from J; bases unmatched to any gene: 6.

This clonotype was seen repeatedly, ten times or more. The rearrangement joins TRBV3-1 to TRBJ2-1; D is possibly TRBD2 (5 bases). The length of the CDR3 is 12 residues. CDR1 and CDR2 (germline): LGHDT, YNNKEL (reference sequence). The germline V and J ends were trimmed by 5 bases and 5 bases, with 7 bases remaining between them. CDR3 protein: CASSGLDNEQFF. CDR3 DNA: TGTGCCAGCAGCGGACTGGACAATGAGCAGTTCTTC.

This clonotype was observed a handful of times. The chain combines TRBV20-1 with TRBJ2-7, with TRBD2 matching over 8 bases. V shed 6 bases, J shed 5 bases, and the junction held 15 bases outside the gene matches. Germline CDR1 and CDR2: DFQATT and SNEGSKA (reference sequence). The CDR3 length is 15 residues. CDR3 nucleotides: TGCAGTGCCGACCCTCACAGCGGGAGTACCCACGAGCAGTACTTC. Protein product: CSADPHSGSTHEQYF.